The 16 T cell receptor beta chains presented below share a single source sample, sequenced in a study of T cell responses to AZD1222 COVID-19 vaccine. Using immunoSEQ multiplex PCR, the repertoire was profiled, and TCRdb retains in-frame clones only, with some absent. The sample yields tens of thousands of clones, approximately 89% seen once. The specimen comprised peripheral blood, sampled 28 days after the second AZD1222 dose. The receptors stem from an adult who received the AZD1222 COVID-19 vaccine.

CDR3 in amino acids: CASSQALADTDTQYF. The CDR3 region has the DNA TGTGCCAGCAGCCAAGCCCTAGCTGACACAGATACGCAGTATTTT. The chain couples TRBV3-1 (or the pseudogene TRBV3-2) to TRBJ2-3; tentative D call: TRBD2 (5 bases). Germline CDR1 reads LGHDT; CDR2 reads YNNKEL (reference sequence). V was clipped by 1 base and J by 2 bases, with 10 bases between them. The CDR3 loop spans 15 amino acids.

CDR3 in amino acids: CASSPDRGNTGELFF. In DNA form, the CDR3 reads TGTGCCAGCAGCCCCGACAGGGGAAACACCGGGGAGCTGTTTTTT. The rearrangement joins TRBV27 to TRBJ2-2; 8 nucleotides agree with TRBD1. The CDR3 has 15 residues. J lost 2 bases, V lost 6 bases, and 5 bases had no gene match. Germline CDR1 is MNHEY and CDR2 is SMNVEV (reference sequence).

The CDR3 reads CASSYGLAGPPTHEQYF. The CDR3 nucleotides read TGTGCCAGCAGCTACGGACTAGCGGGGCCCCCTACCCACGAGCAGTACTTC. The chain couples TRBV5-4 to TRBJ2-7; 12 positions match TRBD2. The CDR3 runs 17 residues. In germline, CDR1 is SGHNT, CDR2 YYREEE (reference sequence). The V gene end was trimmed by 3 bases and the J gene end by 5 bases; junction bases not matched to a gene: 12. The whole variable domain, remainder taken from reference TRBV5-4 and TRBJ2-7, is ETGVTQSPTHLIKTRGQQVTLRCSSQSGHNTVSWYQQALGQGPQFIFQYYREEENGRGNFPPRFSGLQFPNYSSELNVNALELDDSALYLCASSYGLAGPPTHEQYFGPGTRLTVT.

CDR3 in amino acids: CASSLGTSNTEAFF. Written as DNA, the CDR3 is TGTGCCAGCAGTCTCGGGACATCGAACACTGAAGCTTTCTTT. This rearrangement joins TRBV27 to TRBJ1-1; tentative D call: TRBD1 (6 bases). Germline V gene lookup returns CDR1 MNHEY and CDR2 SMNVEV (reference sequence). This CDR3 has 14 amino acids. Trimming took off 5 bases at V and 1 base at J, with 11 bases between the two ends.

This clone was seen a single time. This chain links TRBV6-2 or TRBV6-3 with TRBJ2-3, with a weak D call TRBD1 (5 bases). Germline V gene sequence: CDR1 MNHEY, CDR2 SVGEGT. The CDR3 runs to 13 residues. V was trimmed by 0 bases and J by 7 bases, leaving 8 bases between them. The CDR3 nucleotides are TGTGCCAGCAGTTACTCGGGGCAGAATACGCAGTATTTT. Translation: CASSYSGQNTQYF.

The V and J genes are TRBV19 and TRBJ2-1; D gene uncertain. Trimming removed 5 bases from V and 0 bases from J, with 23 bases in between. The CDR3 runs 19 residues. Per the germline V gene, CDR1 is LNHDA and CDR2 is SQIVND (reference sequence). The CDR3 bases are TGTGCCAGTAGTCCCACAGCCTCGAGACTGATTTCCTCCTACAATGAGCAGTTCTTC. Translated: CASSPTASRLISSYNEQFF.

Here the CDR3 DNA reads TGCAGCGTTGCCCCGGGACAGGCCAACTATGGCTACACCTTC. Amino acids: CSVAPGQANYGYTF. The J gene is TRBJ1-2, the V gene TRBV29-1, with 8 bases identical to TRBD1. Germline V gene data show CDR1 as SQVTM and CDR2 as ANQGSEA. V was clipped by 4 bases and J by 2 bases; unmatched bases: 6. The CDR3 runs to 14 residues. Full variable domain (outside the CDR3, taken from reference TRBV29-1 and TRBJ1-2): SAVISQKPSRDICQRGTSLTIQCQVDSQVTMMFWYRQQPGQSLTLIATANQGSEATYESGFVIDKFPISRPNLTFSTLTVSNMSPEDSSIYLCSVAPGQANYGYTFGSGTRLTVV.

The genes are TRBV24-1 and TRBJ2-1, with TRBD1 identical over 9 bases. With 0 bases clipped from V and 6 bases from J, the junction kept 5 bases outside the gene matches. The germline CDR1 and CDR2 sequences are KGHDR and SFDVKD. The CDR3 totals 16 residues. CDR3 loop: CATSDLRRTGVNEQFF. The DNA for the CDR3 is TGTGCCACCAGTGATTTGCGGAGGACAGGGGTCAATGAGCAGTTCTTC.

This clone showed up just once. The chain has TRBV7-2 and TRBJ1-2, with TRBD1 matching 7 bases. Germline V gene data show CDR1 as SGHTA and CDR2 as FQGNSA. The ends lost 4 bases at V and 4 bases at J; junction bases unmatched: 9. The CDR3 totals 15 residues. This CDR3 reads CASSSRGHGAYGYTF. The CDR3 nucleotides are TGTGCCAGCAGCTCGAGGGGGCACGGGGCCTATGGCTACACCTTC.

CDR3 nucleotide sequence: TGTGCCACCAGCACGGACAGGGTATTTCGGCCACCCCTCCACTTT. Its translation: CATSTDRVFRPPLHF. V and J are TRBV15 and TRBJ1-6; 8 bases match TRBD1. Germline CDR1 and CDR2: LNHNV and YYDKDF (reference sequence). CDR3 length: 15 amino acids. Losses at the gene ends were 4 bases for V and 11 bases for J; bases not matched to a gene: 10.

J is TRBJ1-5 and V is TRBV30; tentatively, D is TRBD1 (5 bases). V was pared by 0 bases and J by 5 bases, with 11 bases between. The CDR3 runs to 14 residues. Germline V gene sequence: CDR1 GTSNPN, CDR2 SVGIG (reference sequence). CDR3 residues: CAWSVRRGDQPQHF. CDR3 bases: TGTGCCTGGAGTGTACGGCGAGGGGATCAGCCCCAGCATTTT.

This chain uses TRBV3-1 (or the pseudogene TRBV3-2) with TRBJ1-2; 8 bases are shared with TRBD1. V was clipped by 6 bases and J by 6 bases; unmatched bases: 15. CDR1 is LGHDT, CDR2 YNNKEL, per germline (reference sequence). This CDR3 region has 16 residues. In DNA form, the CDR3 reads TGTGCCAGCAGTAGCTGGCCGACAGGGGCACAGCATGGCTACACCTTC. This translates into CASSSWPTGAQHGYTF.

The rearrangement links TRBV5-1 to TRBJ1-5; D is perhaps TRBD1 (5 bases). Trimming took 3 bases from V and 3 from J, leaving 13 bases between them. From germline, CDR1 is SGHRS and CDR2 YFSETQ. The CDR3 runs 15 residues. CDR3 in amino acids: CASSWEGHFNQPQHF. DNA for the CDR3: TGCGCCAGCAGCTGGGAAGGACATTTCAATCAGCCCCAGCATTTT.

V usage is TRBV9 and J usage is TRBJ2-1, with 8 bases lining up with TRBD1. In germline, CDR1 is SGDLS, CDR2 YYNGEE. This CDR3 comprises 15 residues. V lost 3 bases and J lost 4; bases outside the gene matches: 6. CDR3 sequence: CASSAPGTGYNEQFF. CDR3 DNA: TGTGCCAGCAGCGCCCCCGGGACAGGATACAATGAGCAGTTCTTC.

V gene TRBV6-5 combines with J gene TRBJ1-1; no reliable D call. V lost 0 bases and J 12 bases, leaving 11 bases between the germline ends. CDR1 and CDR2 (germline): MNHEY, SVGAGI. The CDR3 spans 12 residues. The DNA for the CDR3 is TGTGCCAGCAGTTACTCAGGAGGGCGGTCTTTCTTT. Protein product: CASSYSGGRSFF.

The rearrangement links TRBV19 to TRBJ1-3, with D unclear. Germline loops: CDR1 LNHDA, CDR2 SQIVND (reference sequence). The CDR3 spans 14 residues. V dropped 7 bases and J dropped 0 bases, with 10 bases sitting between them. DNA for the CDR3: TGTGCCAGTATTGGCGATATCTCTGGAAACACCATATATTTT. This sequence encodes CASIGDISGNTIYF.